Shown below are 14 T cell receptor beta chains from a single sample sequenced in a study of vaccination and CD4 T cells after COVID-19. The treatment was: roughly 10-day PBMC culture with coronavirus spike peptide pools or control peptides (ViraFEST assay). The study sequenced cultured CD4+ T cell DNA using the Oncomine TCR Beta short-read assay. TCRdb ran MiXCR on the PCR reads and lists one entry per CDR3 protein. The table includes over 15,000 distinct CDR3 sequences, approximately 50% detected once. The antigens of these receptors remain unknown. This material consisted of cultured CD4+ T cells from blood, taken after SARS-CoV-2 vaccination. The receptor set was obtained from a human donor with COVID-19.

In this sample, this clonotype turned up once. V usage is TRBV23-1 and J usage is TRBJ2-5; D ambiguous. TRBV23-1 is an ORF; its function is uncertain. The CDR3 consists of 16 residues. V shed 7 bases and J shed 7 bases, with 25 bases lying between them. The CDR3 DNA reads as TGCGCCAGCATCTCTGAGAATACTCGGTCCTTGGCGACCCAGTACTTC. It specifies CASISENTRSLATQYF.

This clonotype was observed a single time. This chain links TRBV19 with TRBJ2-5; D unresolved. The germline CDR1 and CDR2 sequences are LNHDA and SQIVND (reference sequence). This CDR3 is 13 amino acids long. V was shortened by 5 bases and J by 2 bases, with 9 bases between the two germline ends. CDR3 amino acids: CASSPRLQETQYF. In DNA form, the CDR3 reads TGTGCCAGTAGTCCGAGATTGCAAGAGACCCAGTACTTC.

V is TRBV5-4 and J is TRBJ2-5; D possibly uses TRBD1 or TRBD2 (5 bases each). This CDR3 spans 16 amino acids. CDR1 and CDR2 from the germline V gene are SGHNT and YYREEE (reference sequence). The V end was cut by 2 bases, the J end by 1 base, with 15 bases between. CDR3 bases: TGTGCCAGCAGCTTCTTCGACATCGGGGCCCAAGAGACCCAGTACTTC. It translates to CASSFFDIGAQETQYF.

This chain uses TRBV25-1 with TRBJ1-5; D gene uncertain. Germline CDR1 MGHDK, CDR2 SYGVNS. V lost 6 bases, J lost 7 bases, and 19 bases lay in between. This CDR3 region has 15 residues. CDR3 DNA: TGTGCCAGCAGAATCCATACCTTCCCTAGGCAGCCCCAGCATTTT. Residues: CASRIHTFPRQPQHF.

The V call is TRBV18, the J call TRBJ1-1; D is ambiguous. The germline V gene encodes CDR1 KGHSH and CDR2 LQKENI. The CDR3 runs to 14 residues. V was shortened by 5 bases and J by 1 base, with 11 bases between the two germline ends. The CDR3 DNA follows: TGTGCCAGCTCAGCGCAGGCAGGGAACACTGAAGCTTTCTTT. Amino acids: CASSAQAGNTEAFF.

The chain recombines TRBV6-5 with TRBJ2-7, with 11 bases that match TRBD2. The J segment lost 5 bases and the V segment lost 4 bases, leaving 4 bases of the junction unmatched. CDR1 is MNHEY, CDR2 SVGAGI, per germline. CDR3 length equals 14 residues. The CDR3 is CASSSGTSGHEQYF. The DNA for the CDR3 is TGTGCCAGCAGTTCAGGGACTAGCGGCCACGAGCAGTACTTC.

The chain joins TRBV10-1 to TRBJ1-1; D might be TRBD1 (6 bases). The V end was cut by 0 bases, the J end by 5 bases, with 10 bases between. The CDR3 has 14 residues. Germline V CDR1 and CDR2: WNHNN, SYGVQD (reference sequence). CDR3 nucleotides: TGCGCCAGCAGTGAGTCGGGGGCTAGGACTGAAGCTTTCTTT. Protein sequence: CASSESGARTEAFF.

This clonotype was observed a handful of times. CDR3 sequence reads: CASSRMGGAGYEQYF. The CDR3 DNA sequence: TGTGCCAGCAGCCGCATGGGAGGGGCAGGGTACGAGCAGTACTTC. This rearrangement joins TRBV7-9 to TRBJ2-7; 7 positions agree with TRBD2. Germline CDR1 SEHNR, CDR2 FQNEAQ (reference sequence). Germline trimming cut 5 bases from V and 4 bases from J; bases unmatched to any gene: 11. The CDR3 covers 15 residues.

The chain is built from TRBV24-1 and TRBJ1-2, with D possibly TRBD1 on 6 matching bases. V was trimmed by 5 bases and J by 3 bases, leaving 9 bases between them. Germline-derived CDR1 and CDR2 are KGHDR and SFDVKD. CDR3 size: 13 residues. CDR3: CATSVGGDYGYTF. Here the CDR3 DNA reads TGTGCCACCAGTGTAGGGGGAGACTATGGCTACACCTTC.

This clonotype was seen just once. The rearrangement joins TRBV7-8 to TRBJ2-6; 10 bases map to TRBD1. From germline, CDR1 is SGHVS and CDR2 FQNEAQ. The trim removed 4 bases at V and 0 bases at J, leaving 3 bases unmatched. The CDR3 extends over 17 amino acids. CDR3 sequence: CASSSGTGASGANVLTF. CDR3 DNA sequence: TGTGCCAGCAGCTCCGGGACAGGGGCCTCTGGGGCCAACGTCCTGACTTTC.

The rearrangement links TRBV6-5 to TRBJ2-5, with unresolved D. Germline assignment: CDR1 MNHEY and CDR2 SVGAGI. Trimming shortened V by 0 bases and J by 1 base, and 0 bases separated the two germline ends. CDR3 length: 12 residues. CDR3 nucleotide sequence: TGTGCCAGCAGTTACTCCCAAGAGACCCAGTACTTC. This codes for CASSYSQETQYF.

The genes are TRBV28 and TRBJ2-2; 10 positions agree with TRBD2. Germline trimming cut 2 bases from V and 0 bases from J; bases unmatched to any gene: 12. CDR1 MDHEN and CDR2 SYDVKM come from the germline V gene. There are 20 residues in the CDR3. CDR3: CASSLNLLAGGLPNTGELFF. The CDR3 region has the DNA TGTGCCAGCAGTTTAAATCTGTTAGCGGGGGGCCTACCGAACACCGGGGAGCTGTTTTTT.

The CDR3 loop reads CASGFAKLFF. The CDR3 DNA is TGTGCCAGCGGGTTTGCAAAACTGTTTTTT. V gene TRBV28 combines with J gene TRBJ1-4; the D is unclear. The germline V gene encodes CDR1 MDHEN and CDR2 SYDVKM. CDR3 length equals 10 residues. The V end lost 8 bases, the J end lost 10 bases, and 8 bases lay between the germline ends.

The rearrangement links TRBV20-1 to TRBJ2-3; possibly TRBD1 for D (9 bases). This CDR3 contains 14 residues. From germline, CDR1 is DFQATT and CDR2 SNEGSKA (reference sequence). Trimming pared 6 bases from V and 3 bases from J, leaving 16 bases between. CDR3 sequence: CSARGGQGTDTQYF. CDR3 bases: TGCAGTGCCCGGGGGGGACAGGGAACAGATACGCAGTATTTT.